Listed below are T cell receptor beta chains from one sample, sequenced in a study of cytomegalovirus exposure and HLA in healthy donors. The table came from immunoSEQ multiplex PCR; TCRdb's copy has only in-frame clones and leaves some out. In the table there are under 200,000 clones, roughly 85% of which are singletons. The specimen sequenced was PBMCs. The origin of the receptors is a young woman in good health and CMV-seronegative. Both conserved end residues are part of each CDR3. The order of the fields is clone size, V gene, D gene, J gene, CDR3 protein, CDR3 DNA. The D gene is left open where the match is weak. The listing skips clone size in some rows; elsewhere it reads once, few, many or a size class.

few	TRBV12-5	TRBD2	TRBJ2-2	CASGLLPTGRVTGELFF	TGTGCTAGTGGTTTGCTCCCCACGGGGAGGGTCACCGGGGAGCTGTTTTTT
.	TRBV27	.	TRBJ1-2	CASSIRNNYGYTF	TGTGCCAGCAGTATCAGGAATAACTATGGCTACACCTTC
.	TRBV13	TRBD2	TRBJ2-1	CASRFFLAGVDEQFF	TGTGCCAGCAGATTCTTCCTAGCGGGAGTCGATGAGCAGTTCTTC
.	TRBV5-1	TRBD1	TRBJ1-2	CASSLAFYTGAYGYTF	TGCGCCAGCAGCTTGGCCTTCTATACAGGGGCCTATGGCTACACCTTC
few	TRBV7-2	TRBD2	TRBJ2-3	CASSARGGGGGGDTQYF	TGTGCCAGCAGCGCACGAGGCGGGGGGGGCGGAGGAGATACGCAGTATTTT
.	TRBV5-1	TRBD1	TRBJ2-2	CASSSSGQANTGELFF	TGCGCCAGCAGTTCTTCCGGACAGGCGAACACCGGGGAGCTGTTTTTT
.	TRBV28	.	TRBJ1-2	CASSLSSAEHTF	TGTGCCAGCAGTTTATCATCCGCAGAACACACCTTC
.	TRBV6-6	.	TRBJ2-7	CASSYPRVWEQYF	TGTGCCAGCAGTTACCCCAGGGTGTGGGAGCAGTACTTC
.	TRBV6-5	TRBD2	TRBJ2-5	CASSFSGRRQETQYF	TGTGCCAGCAGCTTTAGCGGGAGACGACAAGAGACCCAGTACTTC
.	TRBV10-3	TRBD2	TRBJ2-1	CAISASGPNEQFF	TGTGCCATCAGTGCTAGCGGTCCCAATGAGCAGTTCTTC
.	TRBV18	.	TRBJ2-5	CASSPFSGKETQYF	TGTGCCAGCTCACCCTTCAGCGGTAAAGAGACCCAGTACTTC
.	TRBV18	.	TRBJ2-2	CASSPDQARHTGELFF	TGTGCCAGCTCACCTGATCAGGCCCGGCACACCGGGGAGCTGTTTTTT
.	TRBV29-1	TRBD1	TRBJ1-2	CSVGHRGVEGYTF	TGCAGCGTGGGCCACAGGGGCGTGGAGGGCTACACCTTC
once	TRBV4-1	.	TRBJ2-6	CASSQEVRERNGANVLTF	TGCGCCAGCAGCCAAGAGGTCAGGGAAAGGAATGGGGCCAACGTCCTGACTTTC
.	TRBV11-2	TRBD2	TRBJ2-1	CASSLGGLAGGYNEQFF	TGTGCCAGCAGCTTAGGGGGTCTAGCGGGAGGGTACAATGAGCAGTTCTTC
.	TRBV7-2	.	TRBJ1-3	CASSLGGAGNTIYF	TGTGCCAGCAGCTTAGGGGGGGCTGGAAACACCATATATTTT
once	TRBV4-1	.	TRBJ2-1	CASSQERRASYNEQFF	TGCGCCAGCAGCCAAGAAAGGAGGGCCTCCTACAATGAGCAGTTCTTC
once	TRBV7-9	TRBD1	TRBJ2-3	CASRNGQGVADTQYF	TGTGCCAGCAGAAATGGACAGGGTGTCGCAGATACGCAGTATTTT
.	TRBV9	TRBD1	TRBJ2-5	CASSVGQGARETQYF	TGTGCCAGCAGCGTAGGACAGGGGGCTAGGGAGACCCAGTACTTC
.	TRBV14	TRBD2	TRBJ2-1	CASSQDRSSGNNEQFF	TGTGCCAGCAGCCAAGATAGGTCTAGCGGGAACAATGAGCAGTTCTTC
once	TRBV19	TRBD2	TRBJ2-7	CASSFTLAGDEQYF	TGTGCCAGTAGTTTTACACTAGCGGGCGACGAGCAGTACTTC
.	TRBV29-1	.	TRBJ1-3	CSVEDYNSHSGNTIYF	TGCAGCGTTGAAGATTATAACAGCCACTCTGGAAACACCATATATTTT
.	TRBV19	TRBD2	TRBJ2-6	CASRPGLAAGANVLTF	TGTGCCAGTAGGCCGGGACTAGCGGCCGGGGCCAACGTCCTGACTTTC
.	TRBV27	.	TRBJ1-1	CASSPEPGEAFF	TGTGCCAGCAGTCCCGAACCGGGAGAAGCTTTCTTT
once	TRBV19	.	TRBJ1-4	CATQNPDEVEKLFF	TGTGCCACCCAAAACCCCGACGAGGTAGAAAAACTGTTTTTT
few	TRBV7-2	.	TRBJ1-1	CASSLNSGEAFF	TGTGCCAGCAGCTTAAACTCAGGAGAAGCTTTCTTT
.	TRBV27	.	TRBJ2-2	CASSFRTGELFF	TGTGCCAGCAGTTTCCGGACCGGGGAGCTGTTTTTT
.	TRBV12-2	.	TRBJ2-5	CASRLVASGRAETQYF	TGTGCAAGTCGCTTAGTCGCTAGCGGGAGGGCAGAGACCCAGTACTTC
.	TRBV28	TRBD1	TRBJ1-2	CASSLFARTGQNYGYTF	TGTGCCAGCAGTTTGTTTGCCCGGACAGGGCAAAACTATGGCTACACCTTC
.	TRBV18	TRBD1	TRBJ1-4	CASSPPGQGVSYEKLFF	TGTGCCAGCTCACCCCCGGGACAGGGGGTGAGTTATGAAAAACTGTTTTTT
.	TRBV4-2	.	TRBJ2-5	CASSQVGGTSNQETQYF	TGTGCCAGCAGCCAAGTTGGGGGGACGTCGAACCAAGAGACCCAGTACTTC
.	TRBV9	.	TRBJ2-3	CASSVVSWASTDTQYF	TGTGCCAGCAGCGTAGTCTCCTGGGCTAGCACAGATACGCAGTATTTT
.	TRBV29-1	TRBD1	TRBJ1-5	CSVVQGAGQPQHF	TGCAGCGTTGTCCAGGGGGCTGGTCAGCCCCAGCATTTT
.	TRBV9	TRBD1	TRBJ2-1	CASSARDRDYNEQFF	TGTGCCAGCAGCGCCCGGGACAGGGACTACAATGAGCAGTTCTTC
.	TRBV6-1	.	TRBJ2-1	CASSEGYEQFF	TGTGCCAGCAGTGAGGGCTATGAGCAGTTCTTC
.	TRBV12-5	.	TRBJ1-2	CASAQDNYGYTF	TGTGCTAGTGCCCAGGATAACTATGGCTACACCTTC
.	TRBV28	.	TRBJ2-7	CASSPSGSGSYEQYF	TGTGCCAGCAGTCCCAGTGGGAGCGGCTCCTACGAGCAGTACTTC
.	TRBV5-1	.	TRBJ2-3	CASSLLVTGGGADTQYF	TGCGCCAGCAGCTTACTAGTGACGGGAGGGGGCGCAGATACGCAGTATTTT
.	TRBV4-3	.	TRBJ2-4	CASSQGELRGDIQYF	TGCGCCAGCAGCCAGGGGGAACTGCGGGGAGACATTCAGTACTTC
.	TRBV6-5	.	TRBJ2-4	CASATGRVQYF	TGTGCCAGCGCGACGGGTCGGGTTCAGTACTTC
.	TRBV27	TRBD1	TRBJ1-2	CASSATSQGGYGYTF	TGTGCCAGCAGTGCCACATCACAGGGGGGGTATGGCTACACCTTC
.	TRBV4-1	TRBD1	TRBJ1-3	CASSQASTGGNTIYF	TGCGCCAGCAGCCAAGCTTCGACAGGGGGAAACACCATATATTTT
.	TRBV5-1	.	TRBJ2-3	CASSLSADTQYF	TGCGCCAGCAGCTTATCTGCAGATACGCAGTATTTT
.	TRBV7-8	TRBD2	TRBJ2-7	CASSQGLAGVPYEQYF	TGTGCCAGCAGCCAAGGACTAGCGGGAGTACCCTACGAGCAGTACTTC
once	TRBV11-2	.	TRBJ1-5	CASSLDTGGPQHF	TGTGCCAGCAGCTTAGATACGGGGGGCCCCCAGCATTTT
.	TRBV5-4	.	TRBJ2-7	CASSLIGHYEQYF	TGTGCCAGCAGCTTGATTGGGCACTACGAGCAGTACTTC
.	TRBV6-5	.	TRBJ2-5	CASSRTSQETQYF	TGTGCCAGCAGCCGGACAAGTCAAGAGACCCAGTACTTC
few	TRBV6-5	.	TRBJ1-2	CASSETGVYGYTF	TGTGCCAGCAGCGAAACAGGCGTCTATGGCTACACCTTC
few	TRBV29-1	TRBD1	TRBJ1-1	CSVGQGWNTEAFF	TGCAGCGTGGGACAGGGGTGGAACACTGAAGCTTTCTTT